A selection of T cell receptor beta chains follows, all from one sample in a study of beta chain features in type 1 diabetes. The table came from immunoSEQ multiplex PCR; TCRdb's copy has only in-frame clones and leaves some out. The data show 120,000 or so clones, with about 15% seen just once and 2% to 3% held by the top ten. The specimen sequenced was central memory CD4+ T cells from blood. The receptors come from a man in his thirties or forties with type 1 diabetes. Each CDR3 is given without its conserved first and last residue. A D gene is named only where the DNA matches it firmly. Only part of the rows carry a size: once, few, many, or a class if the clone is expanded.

CDR3 protein: ASSQVGGGPIYNEQF
clone size: NA
J gene: TRBJ2-1
V gene: TRBV14
D gene: TRBD2

CDR3 protein: ASQGTANEKLF
clone size: few
J gene: TRBJ1-4
V gene: TRBV7-2
D gene: TRBD1

CDR3 protein: ASTNANTGELF
clone size: NA
J gene: TRBJ2-2
V gene: TRBV19
D gene: NA

CDR3 protein: ASSLTPGRPDTQY
clone size: few
J gene: TRBJ2-3
V gene: TRBV7-7
D gene: NA

CDR3 protein: SASQDYGYT
clone size: NA
J gene: TRBJ1-2
V gene: TRBV20-1
D gene: NA

CDR3 protein: ASSPPGSVSGDTQY
clone size: few
J gene: TRBJ2-3
V gene: TRBV7-8
D gene: NA

CDR3 protein: ASSAGLGAFYGYT
clone size: NA
J gene: TRBJ1-2
V gene: TRBV7-2
D gene: NA

CDR3 protein: ASSQDVGGRTDTQY
clone size: NA
J gene: TRBJ2-3
V gene: TRBV4-3
D gene: NA

CDR3 protein: ASISIGMETQY
clone size: NA
J gene: TRBJ2-5
V gene: TRBV6-1
D gene: NA

CDR3 protein: SVLGTGNEAF
clone size: few
J gene: TRBJ1-1
V gene: TRBV29-1
D gene: TRBD1

CDR3 protein: ASSVIQGIQETQY
clone size: NA
J gene: TRBJ2-5
V gene: TRBV7-2
D gene: NA

CDR3 protein: ASSPRPLGSYNEQF
clone size: NA
J gene: TRBJ2-1
V gene: TRBV18
D gene: NA

CDR3 protein: SVEPATVAF
clone size: NA
J gene: TRBJ1-1
V gene: TRBV29-1
D gene: NA

CDR3 protein: SVDPSGGARPQETQY
clone size: few
J gene: TRBJ2-5
V gene: TRBV29-1
D gene: TRBD2

CDR3 protein: SVGGEAF
clone size: NA
J gene: TRBJ1-1
V gene: TRBV29-1
D gene: NA

CDR3 protein: ASSWGATGGTDTQY
clone size: NA
J gene: TRBJ2-3
V gene: TRBV7-2
D gene: NA

CDR3 protein: ASSSTSAGTGYEQY
clone size: NA
J gene: TRBJ2-7
V gene: TRBV5-1
D gene: TRBD1

CDR3 protein: ASSQTGGTAQH
clone size: few
J gene: TRBJ1-5
V gene: TRBV14
D gene: TRBD1

CDR3 protein: ASTNEVQPQGTQY
clone size: NA
J gene: TRBJ2-5
V gene: TRBV5-6
D gene: NA

CDR3 protein: ASSEVGREQF
clone size: NA
J gene: TRBJ2-1
V gene: TRBV6-1
D gene: NA

CDR3 protein: ASSNHAGAPDTQY
clone size: few
J gene: TRBJ2-3
V gene: TRBV21-1
D gene: NA

CDR3 protein: ASSIYLAGAAGELF
clone size: NA
J gene: TRBJ2-2
V gene: TRBV19
D gene: TRBD2

CDR3 protein: ASSQDRSNTGELF
clone size: NA
J gene: TRBJ2-2
V gene: TRBV6-4
D gene: TRBD1

CDR3 protein: ASSVDFKGAGEQY
clone size: many
J gene: TRBJ2-7
V gene: TRBV9
D gene: TRBD1

CDR3 protein: ASSESAAEQY
clone size: NA
J gene: TRBJ2-7
V gene: TRBV11-2
D gene: NA

CDR3 protein: ASSFNSKGETQY
clone size: few
J gene: TRBJ2-5
V gene: TRBV5-1
D gene: NA

CDR3 protein: ASSQGTYSYNEQF
clone size: NA
J gene: TRBJ2-1
V gene: TRBV5-4
D gene: NA

CDR3 protein: ASSQDFRGNEQY
clone size: few
J gene: TRBJ2-7
V gene: TRBV4-3
D gene: NA

CDR3 protein: ASSLSTADGYT
clone size: few
J gene: TRBJ1-2
V gene: TRBV7-2
D gene: NA

CDR3 protein: SVEEAGAYGYT
clone size: NA
J gene: TRBJ1-2
V gene: TRBV29-1
D gene: NA

CDR3 protein: ATFTGEKLF
clone size: NA
J gene: TRBJ1-4
V gene: TRBV2
D gene: NA

CDR3 protein: ASSLTWGESGTDTQY
clone size: NA
J gene: TRBJ2-3
V gene: TRBV11-3
D gene: NA

CDR3 protein: ASTQQGPIGGYT
clone size: NA
J gene: TRBJ1-2
V gene: TRBV11-2
D gene: NA

CDR3 protein: ASSPGGRGFADTQY
clone size: NA
J gene: TRBJ2-3
V gene: TRBV28
D gene: NA

CDR3 protein: ASSSTGDMNTEAF
clone size: NA
J gene: TRBJ1-1
V gene: TRBV18
D gene: NA

CDR3 protein: ATSRDAGSSYNSPLH
clone size: many
J gene: TRBJ1-6
V gene: TRBV15
D gene: NA

CDR3 protein: SVGARQNTEAF
clone size: NA
J gene: TRBJ1-1
V gene: TRBV29-1
D gene: NA

CDR3 protein: ASSLRAGAGTDTQY
clone size: few
J gene: TRBJ2-3
V gene: TRBV7-6
D gene: NA

CDR3 protein: ASSWFLSGANVLT
clone size: many
J gene: TRBJ2-6
V gene: TRBV7-9
D gene: NA

CDR3 protein: ASSPGGETQY
clone size: NA
J gene: TRBJ2-5
V gene: TRBV18
D gene: NA

CDR3 protein: ASTRGGGANEQF
clone size: NA
J gene: TRBJ2-1
V gene: TRBV6-6
D gene: TRBD2

CDR3 protein: ASTLRGTGSYGYT
clone size: few
J gene: TRBJ1-2
V gene: TRBV7-8
D gene: TRBD1